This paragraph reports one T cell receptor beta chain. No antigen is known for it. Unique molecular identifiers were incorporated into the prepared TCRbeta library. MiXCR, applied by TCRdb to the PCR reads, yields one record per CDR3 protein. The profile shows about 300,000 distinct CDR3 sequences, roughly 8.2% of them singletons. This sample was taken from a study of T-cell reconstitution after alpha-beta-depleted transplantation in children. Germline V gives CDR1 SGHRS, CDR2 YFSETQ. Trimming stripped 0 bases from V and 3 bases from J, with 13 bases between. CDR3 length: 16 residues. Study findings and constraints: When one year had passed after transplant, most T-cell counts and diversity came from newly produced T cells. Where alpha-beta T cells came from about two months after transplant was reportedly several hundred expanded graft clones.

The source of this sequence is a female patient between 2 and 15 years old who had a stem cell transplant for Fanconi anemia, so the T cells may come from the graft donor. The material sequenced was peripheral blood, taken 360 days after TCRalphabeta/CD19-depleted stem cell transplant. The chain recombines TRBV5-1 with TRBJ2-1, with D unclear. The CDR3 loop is CASSLGAVLLYNEQFF. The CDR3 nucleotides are TGCGCCAGCAGCTTGGGGGCAGTCTTACTCTACAATGAGCAGTTCTTC.